This T cell receptor beta chain was found in a study of CD8+ T cells in alopecia areata (dated by TCRdb to the late 2010s). In the study overall: The treated patients, all with moderate-to-severe alopecia areata, were enrolled in an open-label pilot trial of oral tofacitinib given at 5 to 10 mg twice daily. Tofacitinib was administered for 6 to 18 months, and 6 months of follow-up off drug were then conducted to assess delayed response and recurrence. In treated patients, disease severity was measured using the SALT score, which gives the percentage of scalp surface area affected. High-throughput TCRbeta sequencing was used to examine T cell clonal expansion in alopecia areata in both the C3H/HeJ mouse model and human patients. Human TCRbeta sequencing covered scalp tissue and sorted CD4+ and CD8+ peripheral blood T cells from patchy and totalis/universalis alopecia areata patients and healthy controls. Tofacitinib-treated patients had biopsies at baseline and at 4 and 24 weeks of treatment, with a later scalp biopsy in several patients. Clonality in the scalp was compared among normal scalp (n=4), patchy alopecia areata scalp (n=8), and alopecia totalis/universalis scalp (n=8). The RNA source kit depended on sample type: the PAXgene miRNA kit for fixed scalp, the miRNeasy kit for PBMCs, and the RNeasy kit for mouse skin. Amplification of TCRbeta CDR3 regions was done by immunoSEQ multiplex PCR using 35 Vbeta forward primers and 13 Jbeta reverse primers.

As to this clone: Its specific antigen is unknown. There are no base qualities to consult, and no much larger clone falls within one base.

Library generation was performed with the immunoSEQ multiplex PCR assay. For TCR sequencing, RNA was extracted from every sample and reverse transcribed into cDNA to serve as template. First-strand cDNA was synthesized with SuperScript III using a 2:1 mix of oligo-dT and random hexamers. A synthetic immune receptor repertoire was used to measure amplification bias, and any remaining bias was corrected computationally. Processing in the source paper ran as follows. Raw reads were preprocessed for error removal, and CDR3 was defined according to IMGT conventions as running from the conserved cysteine to phenylalanine. Clonality was computed by normalizing Shannon entropy by log2 of the number of productive unique TCRs and subtracting the result from 1. Whether each scalp clone was CD4 or CD8 was inferred by checking scalp TCRbeta sequences against the CD4 and CD8 repertoires from sorted blood. TCRdb obtained this table from immuneACCESS and retained in-frame rearrangements with V and J assigned. These tables miss some clones; where compared with another copy, unresolved V genes account for less than half of the shortfall, and the remainder is unexplained. V and J calls and clone size come straight from that table; D and trimming were deduced from the DNA. This sample lists approximately 140,000 clones; roughly 82% were detected once. The ten top clones hold roughly 25% of the sample.

Beyond this particular receptor, the publication reports: During tofacitinib treatment, many expanded lesional clones remained in scalp and blood, and this persistence may partly explain relapse after treatment is stopped. Because the treated cohort was small and had only one nonresponder, larger studies are needed to examine links between baseline CD8+ expansion and response. Shared TCR sequences between patients were less evident than in mice, which may be partly attributable to HLA diversity in the patient population. Compared with normal scalp, lesional scalp had higher clonality and more expanded CD8+ clones, particularly in alopecia totalis/universalis, a pattern that suggests antigenic drive. Scalp TCR repertoire analysis is complicated because resident alphabeta T cells in normal human skin are also sequenced, whereas mouse skin is dominated by gammadelta T cells. Tofacitinib significantly decreased scalp clonality and the number of expanded CD8+ clones among the top 100 scalp clones.

Interpreted using the paper, the time point label stands for: more than 3 weeks on oral tofacitinib. The treatment or condition label here, explained by the study, means: oral pan-JAK inhibitor, 5-10 mg twice daily. From alopecia areata patients, peripheral blood was collected along with lesional scalp punch biopsies. PBMCs were isolated by density centrifugation and stained for CD3, CD4 and CD8, after which CD4+ and CD8+ T cells were sorted on a FACSAria. CDR1 and CDR2 (SGDLS, YYNGEE) derive from the germline V gene. The CDR3 measures 12 amino acids from cysteine to phenylalanine. Here the CDR3 DNA is all that survives: 36 bases in frame from base 1. Relative to germline, V is 0 bases shorter and J is 7 bases shorter, with 7 bases between their ends.

This clonotype was sampled from a human donor with alopecia areata. Here the chain combines TRBV9 and TRBJ1-2, with a tentative D gene TRBD1 over 5 matching bases. The sample here was CD8+ T cells sorted from blood, taken at week 4, from a patient treated with tofacitinib. The sequenced DNA: TGTGCCAGCAGCGTAGACGGGGCTGGCTACACCTTC. The translation is CASSVDGAGYTF.